This TCR beta chain was found in a study of T cells in Graves' hyperthyroidism and ophthalmopathy. This clonotype appeared a few times. Antigen unknown. The study based diagnoses on clinical symptoms, serum thyroxine and TRAb, thyroid ultrasound and orbital computed tomography. Whole-study results and caveats: Within blood appeared most thyroid clonotypes that had expanded above 0.001. Ophthalmopathy was identified by the model a median about six months ahead of onset.

RNA transcripts served as the template for amplifying TCR beta CDR3 regions. HTBI primers were the set used in a first-round RT-PCR of the TCR CDR3. TCRdb independently ran MiXCR on the multiplex PCR reads; one entry per CDR3 protein. The sample includes about 370,000 distinct CDR3 sequences, 15% of them seen just once. The TCR originated in a woman aged 55-75 years with Graves' ophthalmopathy. Source material: blood.

CDR3 sequence (DNA): TGCAGTGCTAGAGACGTCTTAAGCACCGGGGAGCTGTTTTTT. The encoded protein is CSARDVLSTGELFF. The chain couples TRBV20-1 to TRBJ2-2; no clear D gene. Per germline, CDR1 DFQATT and CDR2 SNEGSKA (reference sequence). Deletions cut 0 bases from V and 4 bases from J, with 9 bases between. The CDR3 length is 14 residues.